The text below deals with one TCR beta chain. Its antigen is undetermined. Healthy donors of bone marrow made up the group. This CDR3 comprises 17 residues. Looked up from germline, CDR1 is KGHSH and CDR2 is LQKENI. Trimming took off 1 base at V and 1 base at J, with 15 bases between the two ends. The PCR was carried out with 60 Vbeta primers and 13 Jbeta primers. Per the study methods: In a later analysis, of around 85 million unique beta chains, around 11 million appeared in at least two donors. Only in-frame clones appear in the TCRdb table, and some are missing; sequencing was by immunoSEQ multiplex PCR. V, J and clone size were drawn from that table, and D and trimming were deduced from the DNA. This sample's table reports about 110,000 clones. The sample originates from a study of cytomegalovirus exposure and HLA in healthy donors. Overall study results and limits: TCR beta sequences reportedly predicted most subjects' HLA-A and HLA-B alleles accurately.

Sequencing input: PBMCs. This chain connects TRBV18 to TRBJ2-3, with a possible D match to TRBD2 (6 bases). The TCR was taken from a man over 45 in good health and CMV-seronegative. In nucleotides, the CDR3 is TGTGCCAGCTCACCACGTTTGGCTAGCGTGGGCACAGATACGCAGTATTTT. Its translation is CASSPRLASVGTDTQYF.